This TCR beta chain was retrieved from a study of response to subunit inactivated influenza vaccine. Study-wide findings and caveats: T cells newly recruited by each seasonal influenza vaccination are few, the authors suggested.

This CDR3 comprises 14 residues. In germline, CDR1 is SQVTM, CDR2 ANQGSEA. With 4 bases clipped from V and 1 base from J, the junction kept 3 bases outside the gene matches. This clonotype was observed a few times. No antigen is known for it. One entry per CDR3 protein, called by TCRdb with MiXCR from the RT-PCR reads. The sample shows a few hundred thousand distinct CDR3 sequences, about a fifth of them seen only once. The V and J genes are TRBV29-1 and TRBJ1-4, with TRBD1 matching 7 bases. The starting material was PBMCs from blood, obtained approximately 20 months after vaccination. The sequence came from a man in his fifties or sixties who received an inactivated influenza vaccine. The CDR3 bases are TGCAGCGTTGCCACAGGGGTAACTAATGAAAAACTGTTTTTT. Amino acid sequence: CSVATGVTNEKLFF.